This TCR beta chain was observed in a study of T cell responses to AZD1222 COVID-19 vaccine. This clone was seen just once. Losses at the gene ends were 6 bases for V and 3 bases for J; bases not matched to a gene: 6. Germline CDR1 MNHNY, CDR2 SVGAGI (reference sequence). This CDR3 comprises 14 residues. TCRdb's copy holds only in-frame clones and misses some; the assay was immunoSEQ multiplex PCR. Among 200,000 to 250,000 clones listed, roughly 94% were seen once. The chain carries TRBV6-6 and TRBJ2-7; 9 nucleotides line up with TRBD1. The sample consisted of peripheral blood, taken 28 days after the second dose of the MenACWY control vaccine. This TCR was recovered from an adult who received the MenACWY meningococcal vaccine as a control. CDR3 in amino acids: CASSLGTGHYEQYF. The DNA for the CDR3 is TGTGCCAGCAGCCTTGGGACAGGGCACTACGAGCAGTACTTC.